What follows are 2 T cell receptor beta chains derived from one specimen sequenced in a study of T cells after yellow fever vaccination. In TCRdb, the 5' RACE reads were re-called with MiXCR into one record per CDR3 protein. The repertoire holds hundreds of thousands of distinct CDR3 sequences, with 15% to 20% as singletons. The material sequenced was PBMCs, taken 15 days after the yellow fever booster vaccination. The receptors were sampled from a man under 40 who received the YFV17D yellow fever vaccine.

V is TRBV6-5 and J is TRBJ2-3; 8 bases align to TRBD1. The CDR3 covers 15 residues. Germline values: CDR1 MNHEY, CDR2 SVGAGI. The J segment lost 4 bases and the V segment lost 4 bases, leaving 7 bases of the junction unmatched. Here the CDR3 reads CASSFQGQGPDTQYF. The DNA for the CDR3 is TGTGCCAGCAGTTTCCAAGGACAGGGCCCAGATACGCAGTATTTT.

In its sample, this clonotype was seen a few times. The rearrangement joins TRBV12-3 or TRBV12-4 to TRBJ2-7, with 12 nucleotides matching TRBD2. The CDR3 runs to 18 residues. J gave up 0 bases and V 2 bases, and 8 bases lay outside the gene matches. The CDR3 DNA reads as TGTGCCAGCAGTTTACGGTGGACTAGCGGGGTGAGCTCCTACGAGCAGTACTTC. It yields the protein CASSLRWTSGVSSYEQYF.